The 11 T cell receptor beta chains below come from one sample, sequenced in a study of cytotoxic CD8 clonotypes in ibrutinib-treated CLL. Some clones are missing from TCRdb's copy, which holds only in-frame ones; the method was immunoSEQ multiplex PCR. The sample shows more than 300,000 clones, about 80% of them seen only once. The sequencing used PBMCs, collected before ibrutinib treatment. All receptors derive from a human donor with chronic lymphocytic leukemia.

V and J are TRBV5-1 and TRBJ1-4; D is undetermined. The germline CDR1 and CDR2 sequences are SGHRS and YFSETQ. The CDR3 covers 11 residues. Trimming removed 0 bases from V and 10 bases from J, with 4 bases in between. The CDR3 here is CASSLGGKLFF. The CDR3 coding sequence is TGCGCCAGCAGCTTGGGAGGAAAACTGTTTTTT.

The chain employs TRBV11-2 and TRBJ2-2; 11 bases are shared with TRBD1. Germline V CDR1 and CDR2: SGHAT, FQNNGV. CDR3 size: 16 residues. The ends lost 1 base at V and 4 bases at J; junction bases unmatched: 2. The CDR3, as DNA: TGTGCCAGCAGCTTAGGGGACAGGGGGTTCACCGGGGAGCTGTTTTTT. This translates into CASSLGDRGFTGELFF.

The J gene is TRBJ2-1, the V gene TRBV27; a weak D match, TRBD2 (6 bases). The V end lost 0 bases, the J end lost 0 bases, and 15 bases lay between the germline ends. The V gene's germline CDR1 is MNHEY and CDR2 SMNVEV (reference sequence). The CDR3 extends over 18 amino acids. The CDR3 coding sequence is TGTGCCAGCAGTTTATCCCCTAGCGACTTTTTCTCCTACAATGAGCAGTTCTTC. Residues: CASSLSPSDFFSYNEQFF.

J is TRBJ2-7 and V is TRBV9; perhaps TRBD2 as D (5 bases). The germline V gene has CDR1 SGDLS and CDR2 YYNGEE. The CDR3 totals 14 residues. The germline V and J ends were trimmed by 0 bases and 1 base, with 8 bases remaining between them. CDR3 DNA sequence: TGTGCCAGCAGCGTAGGAGGGCCTTCCTACGAGCAGTACTTC. Its translation: CASSVGGPSYEQYF.

The J gene is TRBJ1-2, the V gene TRBV28; 8 bases line up with TRBD1. The CDR3 is 12 amino acids. Trimming at V came to 5 bases and at J to 9 bases, leaving 5 bases not matched to a gene. The germline CDR1 and CDR2 sequences are MDHEN and SYDVKM. CDR3 loop: CASSRDRRSYTF. The DNA for the CDR3 is TGTGCCAGCAGTCGGGACAGGCGGAGCTACACCTTC.

The chain employs TRBV10-2 and TRBJ1-5; D may be TRBD1 (6 bases). The CDR3 contains 14 residues. The V end was cut by 3 bases, the J end by 5 bases, with 11 bases between. The germline V gene encodes CDR1 WSHSY and CDR2 SAAADI. CDR3 sequence reads: CASSDRGIDQPQHF. The CDR3 nucleotides are TGCGCCAGCAGTGACAGGGGTATAGATCAGCCCCAGCATTTT.

This sequence joins TRBV7-9 and TRBJ2-2; maybe TRBD2 (5 bases). This CDR3 comprises 16 residues. Germline V gene lookup returns CDR1 SEHNR and CDR2 FQNEAQ (reference sequence). V was cut by 4 bases and J by 0 bases, with 12 bases left in between. The CDR3 DNA follows: TGTGCCAGCAGCTCGAACACGGGATCGAACACCGGGGAGCTGTTTTTT. This codes for CASSSNTGSNTGELFF.

The rearrangement joins TRBV5-6 to TRBJ2-5; D possibly corresponds to TRBD1 (5 bases). The germline CDR1 and CDR2 sequences are SGHDT and YYEEEE. The CDR3 is made up of 13 amino acids. Deletions cut 0 bases from V and 4 bases from J, with 7 bases between. CDR3 amino acids: CASSLDRIETQYF. CDR3 DNA sequence: TGTGCCAGCAGCTTGGACAGGATAGAGACCCAGTACTTC.

The rearrangement joins TRBV15 to TRBJ1-4, with D possibly TRBD1 on 5 matching bases. V gave up 0 bases and J gave up 0 bases, with 8 bases separating them. The CDR3 runs 16 residues. In germline, CDR1 is LNHNV, CDR2 YYDKDF (reference sequence). This CDR3 reads CATSRDGGATNEKLFF. CDR3 coding DNA: TGTGCCACCAGCAGAGATGGGGGTGCAACTAATGAAAAACTGTTTTTT.

The gene calls are TRBV5-1 and TRBJ1-4; 10 bases map to TRBD1. Germline-derived CDR1 and CDR2 are SGHRS and YFSETQ. This CDR3 comprises 17 residues. V was pared by 4 bases and J by 4 bases, with 10 bases of the junction left unmatched. The CDR3 coding sequence is TGCGCCAGCAGCCAGACCGGGACAGGGGTATATAATGAAAAACTGTTTTTT. Translation gives CASSQTGTGVYNEKLFF.

This chain uses TRBV7-8 with TRBJ1-1; possible D gene TRBD1, 6 bases. The V end lost 1 base, the J end lost 7 bases, and 10 bases lay between the germline ends. Germline V gene data show CDR1 as SGHVS and CDR2 as FQNEAQ. CDR3 size: 13 residues. The CDR3 DNA is TGTGCCAGCAGCTTAGACAGGACAGATGAAGCTTTCTTT. This codes for CASSLDRTDEAFF.